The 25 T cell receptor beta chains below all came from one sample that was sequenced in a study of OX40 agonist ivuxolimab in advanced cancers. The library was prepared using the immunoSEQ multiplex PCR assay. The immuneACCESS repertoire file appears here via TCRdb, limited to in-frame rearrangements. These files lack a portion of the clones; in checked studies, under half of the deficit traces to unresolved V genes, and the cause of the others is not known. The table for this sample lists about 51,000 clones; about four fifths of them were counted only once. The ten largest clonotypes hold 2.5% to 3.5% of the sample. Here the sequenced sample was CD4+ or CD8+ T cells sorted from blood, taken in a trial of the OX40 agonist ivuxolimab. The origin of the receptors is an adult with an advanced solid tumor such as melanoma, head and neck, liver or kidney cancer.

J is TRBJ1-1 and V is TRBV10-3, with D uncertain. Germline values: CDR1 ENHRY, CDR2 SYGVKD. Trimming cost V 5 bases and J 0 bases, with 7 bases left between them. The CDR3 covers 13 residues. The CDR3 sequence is CAISQTMNTEAFF. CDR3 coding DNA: TGTGCCATCAGTCAAACCATGAACACTGAAGCTTTCTTT.

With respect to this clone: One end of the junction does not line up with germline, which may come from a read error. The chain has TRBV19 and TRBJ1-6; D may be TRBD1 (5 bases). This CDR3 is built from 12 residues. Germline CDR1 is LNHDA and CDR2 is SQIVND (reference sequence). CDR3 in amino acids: CAVGGFNSPLHF. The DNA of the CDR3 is TGCGCCGTCGGGGGTTTTAATTCACCCCTCCACTTT.

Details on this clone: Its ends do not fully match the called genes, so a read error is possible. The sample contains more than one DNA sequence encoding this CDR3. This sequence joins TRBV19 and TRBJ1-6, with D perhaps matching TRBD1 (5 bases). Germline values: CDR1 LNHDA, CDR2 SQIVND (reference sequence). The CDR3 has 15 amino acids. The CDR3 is CASSTQGGYNSPLHF. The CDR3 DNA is TGCGCCAGTAGTACCCAGGGAGGCTATAATTCACCCCTCCACTTT.

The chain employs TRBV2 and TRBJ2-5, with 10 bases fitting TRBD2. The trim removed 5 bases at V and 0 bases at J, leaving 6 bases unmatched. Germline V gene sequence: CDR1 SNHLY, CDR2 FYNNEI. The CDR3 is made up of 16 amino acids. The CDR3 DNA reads TGTGCCAGCAGTACCCTAGCGGGGGCGTACCAAGAGACCCAGTACTTC. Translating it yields CASSTLAGAYQETQYF.

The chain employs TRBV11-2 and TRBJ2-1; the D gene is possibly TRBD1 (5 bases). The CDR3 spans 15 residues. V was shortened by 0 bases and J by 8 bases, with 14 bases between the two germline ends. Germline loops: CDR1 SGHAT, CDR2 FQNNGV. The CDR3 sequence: CASSLDQGPQDEQFF. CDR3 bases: TGTGCCAGCAGCTTAGACCAGGGCCCCCAGGATGAGCAGTTCTTC.

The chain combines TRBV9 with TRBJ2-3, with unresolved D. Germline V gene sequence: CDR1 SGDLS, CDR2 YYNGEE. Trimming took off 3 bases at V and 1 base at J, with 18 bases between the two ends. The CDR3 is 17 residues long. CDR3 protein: CASSETGSTIRTDTQYF. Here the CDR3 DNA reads TGTGCCAGCAGCGAGACCGGGTCCACCATACGCACAGATACGCAGTATTTT.

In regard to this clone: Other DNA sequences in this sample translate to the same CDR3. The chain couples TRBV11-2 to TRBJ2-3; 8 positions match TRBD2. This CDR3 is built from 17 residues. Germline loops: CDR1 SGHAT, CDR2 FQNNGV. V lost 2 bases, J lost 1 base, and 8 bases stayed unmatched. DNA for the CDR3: TGTGCCAGCAGCTTACGTCGGGGGGGCGGGGGCACAGATACGCAGTATTTT. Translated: CASSLRRGGGGTDTQYF.

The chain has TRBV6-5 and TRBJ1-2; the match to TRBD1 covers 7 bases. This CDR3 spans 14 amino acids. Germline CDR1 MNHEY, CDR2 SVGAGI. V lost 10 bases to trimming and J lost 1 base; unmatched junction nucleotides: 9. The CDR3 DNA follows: TGTGCCACCCTCCGGGACAGTCATAACTATGGCTACACCTTC. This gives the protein CATLRDSHNYGYTF.

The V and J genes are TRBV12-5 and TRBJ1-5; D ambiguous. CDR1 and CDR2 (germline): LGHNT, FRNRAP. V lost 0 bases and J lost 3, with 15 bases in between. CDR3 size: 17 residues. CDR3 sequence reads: CASGLVMGIGHNQPQHF. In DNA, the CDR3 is TGTGCTAGTGGTTTGGTAATGGGAATCGGGCACAATCAGCCCCAGCATTTT.

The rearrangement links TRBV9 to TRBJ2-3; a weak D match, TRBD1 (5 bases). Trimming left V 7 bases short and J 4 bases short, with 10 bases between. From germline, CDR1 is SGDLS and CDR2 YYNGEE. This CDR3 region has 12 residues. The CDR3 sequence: CASGEGADTQYF. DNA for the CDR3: TGTGCCAGCGGGGAAGGGGCAGATACGCAGTATTTT.

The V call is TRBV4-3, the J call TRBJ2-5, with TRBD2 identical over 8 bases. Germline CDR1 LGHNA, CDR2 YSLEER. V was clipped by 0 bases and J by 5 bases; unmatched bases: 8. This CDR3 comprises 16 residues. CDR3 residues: CASSQDVGGAGETQYF. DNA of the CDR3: TGCGCCAGCAGCCAAGATGTCGGGGGGGCCGGCGAGACCCAGTACTTC.

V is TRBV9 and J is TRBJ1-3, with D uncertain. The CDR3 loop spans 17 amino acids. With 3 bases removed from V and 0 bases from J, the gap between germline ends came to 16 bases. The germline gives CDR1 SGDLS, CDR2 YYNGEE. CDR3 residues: CASSDLRTESSGNTIYF. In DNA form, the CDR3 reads TGTGCCAGCAGCGACCTCCGGACGGAGAGCTCTGGAAACACCATATATTTT.

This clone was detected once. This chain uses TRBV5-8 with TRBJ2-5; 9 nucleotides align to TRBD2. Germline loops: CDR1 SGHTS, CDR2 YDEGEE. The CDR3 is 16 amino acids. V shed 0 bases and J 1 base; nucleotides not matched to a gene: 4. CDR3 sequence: CASSLGSGGTQETQYF. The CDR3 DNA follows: TGTGCCAGCAGCTTGGGTAGCGGGGGAACCCAAGAGACCCAGTACTTC.

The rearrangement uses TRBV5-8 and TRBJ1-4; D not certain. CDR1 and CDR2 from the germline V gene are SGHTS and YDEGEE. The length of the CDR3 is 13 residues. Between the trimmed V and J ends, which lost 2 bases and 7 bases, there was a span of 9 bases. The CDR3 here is CASSFWEGEKLFF. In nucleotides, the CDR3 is TGTGCCAGCAGCTTCTGGGAGGGTGAAAAACTGTTTTTT. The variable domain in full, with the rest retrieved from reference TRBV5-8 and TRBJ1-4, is EAGVTQSPTHLIKTRGQQATLRCSPISGHTSVYWYQQALGLGLQFLLWYDEGEERNRGNFPPRFSGRQFPNYSSELNVNALELEDSALYLCASSFWEGEKLFFGSGTQLSVL.

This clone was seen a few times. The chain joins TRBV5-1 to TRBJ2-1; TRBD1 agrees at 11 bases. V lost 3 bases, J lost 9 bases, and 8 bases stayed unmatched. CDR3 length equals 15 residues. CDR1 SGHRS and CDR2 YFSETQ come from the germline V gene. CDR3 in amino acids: CASSSPGQGVGEQFF. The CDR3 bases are TGCGCCAGCAGCTCCCCGGGACAGGGGGTGGGTGAGCAGTTCTTC.

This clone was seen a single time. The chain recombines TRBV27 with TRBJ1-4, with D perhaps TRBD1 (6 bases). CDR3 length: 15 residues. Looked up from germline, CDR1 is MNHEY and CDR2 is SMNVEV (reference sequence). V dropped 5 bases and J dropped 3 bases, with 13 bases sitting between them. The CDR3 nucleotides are TGTGCCAGCAGTAGCAAGGGGGGGGCTAATGAAAAACTGTTTTTT. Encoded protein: CASSSKGGANEKLFF. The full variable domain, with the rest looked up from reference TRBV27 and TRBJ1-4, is EAQVTQNPRYLITVTGKKLTVTCSQNMNHEYMSWYRQDPGLGLRQIYYSMNVEVTDKGDVPEGYKVSRKEKRNFPLILESPSPNQTSLYFCASSSKGGANEKLFFGSGTQLSVL.

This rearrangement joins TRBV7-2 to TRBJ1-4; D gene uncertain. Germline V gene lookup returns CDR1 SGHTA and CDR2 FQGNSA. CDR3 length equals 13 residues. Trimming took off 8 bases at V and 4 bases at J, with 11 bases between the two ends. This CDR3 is CASSGFLNEKLFF. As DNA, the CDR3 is TGTGCCAGCTCGGGGTTCCTTAATGAAAAACTGTTTTTT.

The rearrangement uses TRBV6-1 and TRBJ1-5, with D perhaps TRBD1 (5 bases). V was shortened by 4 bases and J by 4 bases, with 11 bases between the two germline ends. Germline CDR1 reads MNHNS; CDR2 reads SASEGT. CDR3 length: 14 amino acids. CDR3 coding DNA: TGTGCCAGCAGTGGGCCTACAGGTAATCAGCCCCAGCATTTT. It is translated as CASSGPTGNQPQHF.

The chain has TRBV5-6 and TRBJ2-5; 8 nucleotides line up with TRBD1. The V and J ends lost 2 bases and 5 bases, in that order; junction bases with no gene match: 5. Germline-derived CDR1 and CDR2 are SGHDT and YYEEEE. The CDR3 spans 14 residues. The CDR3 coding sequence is TGTGCCAGCAGCTTCGGGACAGGCCGGGAGACCCAGTACTTC. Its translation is CASSFGTGRETQYF.

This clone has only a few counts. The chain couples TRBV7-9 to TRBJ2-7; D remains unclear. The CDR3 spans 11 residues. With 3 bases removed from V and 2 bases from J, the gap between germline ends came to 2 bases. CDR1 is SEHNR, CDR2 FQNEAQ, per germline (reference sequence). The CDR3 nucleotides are TGTGCCAGCAGCTTCGCCTACGAGCAGTACTTC. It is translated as CASSFAYEQYF.

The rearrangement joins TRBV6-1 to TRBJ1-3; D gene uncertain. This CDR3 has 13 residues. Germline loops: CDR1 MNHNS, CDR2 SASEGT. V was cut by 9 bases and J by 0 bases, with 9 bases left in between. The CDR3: CASTEFSGNTIYF. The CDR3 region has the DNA TGTGCCAGTACGGAGTTCTCTGGAAACACCATATATTTT.

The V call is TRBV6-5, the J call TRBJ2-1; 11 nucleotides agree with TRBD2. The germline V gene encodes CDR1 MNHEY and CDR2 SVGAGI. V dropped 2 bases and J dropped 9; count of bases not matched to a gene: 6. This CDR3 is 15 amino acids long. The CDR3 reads CASSYIAGGLGEQFF. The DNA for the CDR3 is TGTGCCAGCAGTTACATAGCGGGGGGGCTTGGTGAGCAGTTCTTC.

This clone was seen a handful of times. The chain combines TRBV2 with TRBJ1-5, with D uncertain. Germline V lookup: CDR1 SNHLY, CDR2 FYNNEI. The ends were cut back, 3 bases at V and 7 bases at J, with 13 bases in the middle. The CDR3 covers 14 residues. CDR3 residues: CASSEVGLRQPQHF. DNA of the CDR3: TGTGCCAGCAGTGAGGTAGGGTTGCGGCAGCCCCAGCATTTT.

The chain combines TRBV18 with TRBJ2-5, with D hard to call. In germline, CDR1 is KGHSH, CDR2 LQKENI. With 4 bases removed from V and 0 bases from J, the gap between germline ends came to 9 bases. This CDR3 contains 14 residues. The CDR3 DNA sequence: TGTGCCAGCTCACGCGTATGGGACCAAGAGACCCAGTACTTC. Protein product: CASSRVWDQETQYF. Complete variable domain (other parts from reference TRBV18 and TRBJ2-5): NAGVMQNPRHLVRRRGQEARLRCSPMKGHSHVYWYRQLPEEGLKFMVYLQKENIIDESGMPKERFSAEFPKEGPSILRIQQVVRGDSAAYFCASSRVWDQETQYFGPGTRLLVL.

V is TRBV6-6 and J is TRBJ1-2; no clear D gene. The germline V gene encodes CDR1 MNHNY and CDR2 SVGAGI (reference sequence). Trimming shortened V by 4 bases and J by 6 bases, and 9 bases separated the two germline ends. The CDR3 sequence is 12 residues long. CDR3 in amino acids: CASSLRTDGYTF. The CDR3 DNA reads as TGTGCCAGCAGTTTACGGACGGATGGCTACACCTTC.